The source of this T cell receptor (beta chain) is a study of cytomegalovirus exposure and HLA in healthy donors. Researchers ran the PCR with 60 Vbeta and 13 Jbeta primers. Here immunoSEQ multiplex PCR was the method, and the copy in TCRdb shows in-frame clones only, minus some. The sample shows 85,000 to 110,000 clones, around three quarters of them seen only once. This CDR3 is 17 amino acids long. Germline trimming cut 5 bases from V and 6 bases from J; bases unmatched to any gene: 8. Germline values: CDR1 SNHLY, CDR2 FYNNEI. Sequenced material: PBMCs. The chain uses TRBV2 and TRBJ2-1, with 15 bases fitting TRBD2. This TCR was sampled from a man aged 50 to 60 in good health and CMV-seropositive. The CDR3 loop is CASSSGLAGGPFNEQFF. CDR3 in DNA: TGTGCCAGCAGTTCAGGACTAGCGGGAGGGCCCTTCAATGAGCAGTTCTTC.